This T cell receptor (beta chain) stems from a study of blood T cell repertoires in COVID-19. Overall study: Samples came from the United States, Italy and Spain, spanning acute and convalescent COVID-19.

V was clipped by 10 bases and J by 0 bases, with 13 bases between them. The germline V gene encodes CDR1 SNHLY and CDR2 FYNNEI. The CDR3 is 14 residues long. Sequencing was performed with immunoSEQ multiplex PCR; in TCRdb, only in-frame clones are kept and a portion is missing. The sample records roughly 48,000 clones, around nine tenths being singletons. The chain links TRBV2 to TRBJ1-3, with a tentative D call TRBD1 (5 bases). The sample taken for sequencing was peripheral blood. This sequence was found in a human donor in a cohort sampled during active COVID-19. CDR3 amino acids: CATKEGPSGNTIYF. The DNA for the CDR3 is TGTGCCACCAAGGAGGGGCCCTCTGGAAACACCATATATTTT.